In its sample, the clone carrying this T cell receptor (beta chain) was seen a few times. What it recognizes is unknown. CDR3 length: 17 amino acids. Germline-derived CDR1 and CDR2 are SGHNT and YENEEA. V lost 5 bases, J lost 5 bases, and 24 bases lay in between. This entry is derived from a study of cytomegalovirus exposure and HLA in healthy donors. Study background: A prior study identified 120 million or so unique TCR beta sequences from 200 million or so T cells.

General study findings and limits: TCR beta sequences numbering some 17,000 were associated with HLA alleles at 0.05 false discovery rate in a later analysis.

The PCR employed 60 Vbeta primers together with 13 Jbeta primers. Measured with immunoSEQ multiplex PCR; TCRdb has only the in-frame clones, and not every one. The repertoire includes around 100,000 clones, around 8% of them detected once, and roughly 2% sits in the top ten. The gene calls are TRBV11-3 and TRBJ2-5; perhaps TRBD2 as D (6 bases). The source of this sequence is a man aged 50-60 years in good health and CMV-seronegative. Sequenced input: PBMCs. The CDR3 here is CASSPDDGPRESETQYF. CDR3 in DNA: TGTGCCAGCAGCCCCGATGATGGGCCCCGGGAGTCGGAGACCCAGTACTTC.